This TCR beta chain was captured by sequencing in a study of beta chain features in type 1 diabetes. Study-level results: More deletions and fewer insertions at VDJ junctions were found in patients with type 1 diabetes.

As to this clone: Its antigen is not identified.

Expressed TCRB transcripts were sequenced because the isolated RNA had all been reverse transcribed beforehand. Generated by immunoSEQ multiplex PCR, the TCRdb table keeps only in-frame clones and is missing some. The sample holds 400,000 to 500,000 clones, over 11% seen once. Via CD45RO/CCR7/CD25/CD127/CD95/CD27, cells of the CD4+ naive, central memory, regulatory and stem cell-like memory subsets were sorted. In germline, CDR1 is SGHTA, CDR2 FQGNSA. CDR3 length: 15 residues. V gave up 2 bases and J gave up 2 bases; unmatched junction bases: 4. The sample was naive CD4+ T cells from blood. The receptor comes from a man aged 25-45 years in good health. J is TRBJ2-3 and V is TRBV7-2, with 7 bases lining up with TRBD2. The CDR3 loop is CASSLLAATTDTQYF. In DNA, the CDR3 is TGTGCCAGCAGCTTACTAGCGGCCACCACAGATACGCAGTATTTT.